The present TCR beta chain was sequenced within a study of CD8 T cells in ankylosing spondylitis. Using its own MiXCR run on the 5' RACE reads, TCRdb lists one record per CDR3 protein. The sample lists roughly 91,000 distinct CDR3 sequences, about 7.7% occurring once. The CDR3 length is 13 residues. Germline-derived CDR1 and CDR2 are DFQATT and SNEGSKA (reference sequence). This clonotype was counted ten times or more. The sample consisted of blood, either unsorted or a sorted T cell fraction (not recorded which). This chain connects TRBV20-1 to TRBJ2-1; D unresolved. The receptor was derived from a male donor with ankylosing spondylitis or in good health (not recorded which). The CDR3, as DNA: TGCAGCTCTTCAGGCCTTACCGCAGATGAGCAGTTCTTC. Encoded protein: CSSSGLTADEQFF.